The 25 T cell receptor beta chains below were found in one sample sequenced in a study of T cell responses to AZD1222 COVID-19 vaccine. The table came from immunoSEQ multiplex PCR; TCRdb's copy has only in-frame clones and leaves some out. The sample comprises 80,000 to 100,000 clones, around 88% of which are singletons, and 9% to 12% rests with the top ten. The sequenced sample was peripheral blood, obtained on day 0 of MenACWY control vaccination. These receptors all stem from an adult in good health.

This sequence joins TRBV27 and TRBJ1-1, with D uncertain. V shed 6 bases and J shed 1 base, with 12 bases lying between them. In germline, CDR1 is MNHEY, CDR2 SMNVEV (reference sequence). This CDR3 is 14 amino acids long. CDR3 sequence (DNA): TGTGCCAGCAGATTGGCCCGGCAGAACACTGAAGCTTTCTTT. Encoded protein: CASRLARQNTEAFF.

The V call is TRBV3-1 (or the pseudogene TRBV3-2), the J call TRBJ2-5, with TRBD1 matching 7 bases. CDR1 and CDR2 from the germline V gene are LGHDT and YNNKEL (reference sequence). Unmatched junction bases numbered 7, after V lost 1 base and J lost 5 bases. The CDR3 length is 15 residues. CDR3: CASSQGQGVPETQYF. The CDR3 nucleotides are TGTGCCAGCAGCCAAGGGCAGGGGGTACCGGAGACCCAGTACTTC.

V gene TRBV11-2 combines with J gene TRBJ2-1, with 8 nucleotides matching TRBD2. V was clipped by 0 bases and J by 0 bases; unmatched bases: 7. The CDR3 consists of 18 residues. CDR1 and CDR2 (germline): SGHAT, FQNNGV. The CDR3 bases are TGTGCCAGCAGCTTAGAGCCCGGGGGGGCCGGCTCCTACAATGAGCAGTTCTTC. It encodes CASSLEPGGAGSYNEQFF.

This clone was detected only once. The CDR3 region is CASSQDRTGVNYGYTF. The CDR3 coding sequence is TGTGCCAGCAGCCAAGATCGGACGGGGGTTAACTATGGCTACACCTTC. The chain links TRBV4-2 to TRBJ1-2; maybe TRBD1 (5 bases). The germline gives CDR1 LGHNA, CDR2 YNFKEQ. The V and J ends lost 0 bases and 1 base respectively, with 12 bases between them. CDR3 length: 16 residues.

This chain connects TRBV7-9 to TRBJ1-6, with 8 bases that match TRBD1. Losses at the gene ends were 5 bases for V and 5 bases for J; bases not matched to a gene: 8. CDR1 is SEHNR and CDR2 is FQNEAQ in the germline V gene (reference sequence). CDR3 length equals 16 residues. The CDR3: CASSPTGGTDNSPLHF. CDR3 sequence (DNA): TGTGCCAGCAGCCCAACAGGGGGAACAGATAATTCACCCCTCCACTTT.

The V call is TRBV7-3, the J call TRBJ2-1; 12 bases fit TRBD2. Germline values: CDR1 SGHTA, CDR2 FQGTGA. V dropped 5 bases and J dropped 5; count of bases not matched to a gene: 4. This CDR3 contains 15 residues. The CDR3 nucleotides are TGTGCCAGCAGCAAAGGACTAGCGGGGAACAATGAGCAGTTCTTC. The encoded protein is CASSKGLAGNNEQFF.

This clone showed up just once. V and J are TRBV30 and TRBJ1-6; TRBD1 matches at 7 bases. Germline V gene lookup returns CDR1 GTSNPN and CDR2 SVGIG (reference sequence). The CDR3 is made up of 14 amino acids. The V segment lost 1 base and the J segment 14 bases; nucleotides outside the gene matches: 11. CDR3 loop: CAWSAGPGGMALHF. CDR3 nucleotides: TGTGCCTGGAGTGCGGGTCCAGGGGGGATGGCCCTCCACTTT.

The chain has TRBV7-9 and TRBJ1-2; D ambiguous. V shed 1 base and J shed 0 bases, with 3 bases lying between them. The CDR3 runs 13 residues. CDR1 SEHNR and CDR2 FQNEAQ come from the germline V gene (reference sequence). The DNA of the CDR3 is TGTGCCAGCAGCTTAGTTGCTAACTATGGCTACACCTTC. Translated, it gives CASSLVANYGYTF.

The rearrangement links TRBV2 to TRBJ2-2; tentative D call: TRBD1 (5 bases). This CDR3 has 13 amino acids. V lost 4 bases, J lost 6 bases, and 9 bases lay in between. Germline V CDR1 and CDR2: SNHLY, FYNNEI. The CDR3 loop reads CASSAQGAGELFF. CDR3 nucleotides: TGTGCCAGCAGTGCGCAGGGCGCCGGGGAGCTGTTTTTT.

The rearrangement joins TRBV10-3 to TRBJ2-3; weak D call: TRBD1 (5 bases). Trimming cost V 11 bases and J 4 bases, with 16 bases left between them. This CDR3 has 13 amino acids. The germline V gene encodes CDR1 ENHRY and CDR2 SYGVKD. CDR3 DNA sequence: TGTGCCTCCTCACAGGCGGTGGCAGATACGCAGTATTTT. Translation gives CASSQAVADTQYF.

The CDR3 DNA reads TGCGCCAGCAGCTCCTTACAGGGAGGAGTCAATGAGCAGTTCTTC. Protein product: CASSSLQGGVNEQFF. The chain couples TRBV5-1 to TRBJ2-1; D possibly matches TRBD1 or TRBD2 (6 bases each). V dropped 3 bases and J dropped 6 bases, with 16 bases sitting between them. Germline CDR1 reads SGHRS; CDR2 reads YFSETQ. The CDR3 contains 15 residues.

CDR3 DNA: TGCGCCAGCAGTGACCACGGACGGGACCCCTACAATGAGCAGTTCTTC. Protein: CASSDHGRDPYNEQFF. The chain uses TRBV10-2 and TRBJ2-1, with D perhaps being TRBD1 or TRBD2 (5 bases each). With 3 bases removed from V and 2 bases from J, the gap between germline ends came to 14 bases. Germline V gene data show CDR1 as WSHSY and CDR2 as SAAADI. The CDR3 totals 16 residues.

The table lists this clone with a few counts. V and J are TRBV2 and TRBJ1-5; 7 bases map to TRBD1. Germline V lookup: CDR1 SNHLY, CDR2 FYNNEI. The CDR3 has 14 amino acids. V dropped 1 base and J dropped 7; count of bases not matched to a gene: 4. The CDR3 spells CASSEDRGRQPQHF. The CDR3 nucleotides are TGTGCCAGCAGTGAAGACAGGGGCAGGCAGCCCCAGCATTTT.

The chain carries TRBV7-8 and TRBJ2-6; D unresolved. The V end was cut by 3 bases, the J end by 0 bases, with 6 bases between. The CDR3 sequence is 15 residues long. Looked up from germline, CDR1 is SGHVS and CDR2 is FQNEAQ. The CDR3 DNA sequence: TGTGCCAGCAGCTTCATGGTCTCTGGGGCCAACGTCCTGACTTTC. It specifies CASSFMVSGANVLTF.

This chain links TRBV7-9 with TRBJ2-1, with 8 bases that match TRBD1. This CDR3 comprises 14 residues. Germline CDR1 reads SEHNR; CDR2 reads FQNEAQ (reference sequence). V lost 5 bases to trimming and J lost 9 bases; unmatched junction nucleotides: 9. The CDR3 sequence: CASSPWTGIGEQFF. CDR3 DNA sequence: TGTGCCAGCAGCCCGTGGACAGGGATCGGTGAGCAGTTCTTC.

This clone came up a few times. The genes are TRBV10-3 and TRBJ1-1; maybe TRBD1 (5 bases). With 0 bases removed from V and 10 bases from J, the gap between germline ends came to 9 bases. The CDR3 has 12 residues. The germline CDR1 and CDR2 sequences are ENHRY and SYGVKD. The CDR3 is CAISESGVRAFF. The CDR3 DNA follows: TGTGCCATCAGTGAGTCGGGGGTGAGAGCTTTCTTT.

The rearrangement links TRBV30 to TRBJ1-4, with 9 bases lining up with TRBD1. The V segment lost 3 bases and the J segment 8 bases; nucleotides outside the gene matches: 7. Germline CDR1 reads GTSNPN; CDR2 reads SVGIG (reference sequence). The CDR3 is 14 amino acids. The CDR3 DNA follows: TGTGCCTGGAGGGACAGGGGATGGAGGGAAAAACTGTTTTTT. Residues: CAWRDRGWREKLFF.

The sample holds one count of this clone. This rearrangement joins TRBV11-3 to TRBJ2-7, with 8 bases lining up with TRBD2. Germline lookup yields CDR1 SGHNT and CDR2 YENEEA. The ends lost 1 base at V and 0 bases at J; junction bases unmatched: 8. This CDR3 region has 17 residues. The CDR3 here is CASSLGSGGLSSYEQYF. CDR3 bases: TGTGCCAGCAGCTTAGGGAGCGGGGGACTAAGCTCCTACGAGCAGTACTTC.

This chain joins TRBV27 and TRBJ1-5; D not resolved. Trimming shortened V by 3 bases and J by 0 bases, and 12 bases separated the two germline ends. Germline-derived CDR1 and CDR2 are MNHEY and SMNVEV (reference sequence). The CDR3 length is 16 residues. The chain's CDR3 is CASSFGPPDSNQPQHF. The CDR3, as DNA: TGTGCCAGCAGTTTTGGACCCCCAGATAGCAATCAGCCCCAGCATTTT.

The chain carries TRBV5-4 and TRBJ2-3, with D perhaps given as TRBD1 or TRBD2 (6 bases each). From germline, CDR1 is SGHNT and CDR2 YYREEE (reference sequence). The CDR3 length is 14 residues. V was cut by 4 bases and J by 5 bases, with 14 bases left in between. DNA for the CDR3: TGTGCCAGCAGCCATCCGGGGGCTGGAGATACGCAGTATTTT. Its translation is CASSHPGAGDTQYF.

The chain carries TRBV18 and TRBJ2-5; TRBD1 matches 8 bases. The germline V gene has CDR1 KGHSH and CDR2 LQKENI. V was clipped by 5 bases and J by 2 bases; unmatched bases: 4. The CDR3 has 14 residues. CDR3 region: CASSTGQAQETQYF. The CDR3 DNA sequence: TGTGCCAGCTCAACGGGACAGGCTCAAGAGACCCAGTACTTC.

CDR3 amino acids: CASRDVTGDRDTQYF. The CDR3 coding sequence is TGTGCCAGCCGGGACGTCACAGGGGACCGAGATACGCAGTATTTT. The J gene is TRBJ2-3, the V gene TRBV27; 7 bases map to TRBD1. V trimming: 8 bases; J trimming: 5 bases; junction bases outside the gene matches: 13. This CDR3 has 15 amino acids. The germline V gene encodes CDR1 MNHEY and CDR2 SMNVEV (reference sequence).

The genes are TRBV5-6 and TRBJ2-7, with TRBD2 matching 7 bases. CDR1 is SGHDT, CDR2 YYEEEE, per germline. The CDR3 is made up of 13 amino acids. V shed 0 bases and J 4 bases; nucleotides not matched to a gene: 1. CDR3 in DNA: TGTGCCAGCAGCTTGGTGGGACTATACGAGCAGTACTTC. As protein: CASSLVGLYEQYF.

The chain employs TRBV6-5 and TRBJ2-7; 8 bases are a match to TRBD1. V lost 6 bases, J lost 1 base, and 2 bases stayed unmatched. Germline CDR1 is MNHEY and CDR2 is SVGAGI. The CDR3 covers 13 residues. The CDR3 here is CASRRQGSYEQYF. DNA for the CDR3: TGTGCCAGCAGACGACAGGGGTCCTACGAGCAGTACTTC.

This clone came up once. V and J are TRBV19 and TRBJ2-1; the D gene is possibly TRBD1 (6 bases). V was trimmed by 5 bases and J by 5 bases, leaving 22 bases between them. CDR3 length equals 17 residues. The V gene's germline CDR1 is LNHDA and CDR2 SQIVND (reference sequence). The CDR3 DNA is TGTGCCAGTAGTCCGTACGATACAGGGTTACCCAACAATGAGCAGTTCTTC. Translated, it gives CASSPYDTGLPNNEQFF.